These T cell receptor beta chains were read from a single sample in a study of blood T cell repertoires in COVID-19. Profiling relied on immunoSEQ multiplex PCR, and the TCRdb table lists in-frame clones only, not all of them. This table holds about 220,000 clones, about 86% found once. Input material: peripheral blood. The receptors were gathered from a young woman who had recovered from COVID-19. Each CDR3 is given with its conserved first and last residue. D genes are given only for firm matches. Clone sizes are given selectively: once, few, many, or a class where the clone is expanded.

size	V	D	J	DNA	CDR3
-	TRBV30	-	TRBJ2-1	TGTGCCTGGAGTGTGGGGGGGCTCACTGAGCAGTTCTTC	CAWSVGGLTEQFF
-	TRBV18	-	TRBJ1-2	TGTGCCAGCTCCCTTACAGCCAGGACAGCCGACTATGGCTACACCTTC	CASSLTARTADYGYTF
-	TRBV19	-	TRBJ2-7	TGTGCCAGTAGTCCTCAGGTTAGAAGCTCCTACGAGCAGTACTTC	CASSPQVRSSYEQYF
-	TRBV6-5	-	TRBJ1-1	TGTGCCAGCAGTTATACCCCGGGTTGGACTGAAGCTTTCTTT	CASSYTPGWTEAFF
-	TRBV24-1	TRBD2	TRBJ2-3	TGTGCCACCAGTGAAGCGGGAGGGTTCGGAGATACGCAGTATTTT	CATSEAGGFGDTQYF
-	TRBV9	TRBD2	TRBJ2-1	TGTGCCAGCAACCCAGCGGGGGGGTTTCACAATGAGCAGTTCTTC	CASNPAGGFHNEQFF
-	TRBV30	TRBD2	TRBJ2-1	TGTGCCTGGAGTATATCCCGTACTAGCGGGAGACCTAATGAGCAGTTCTTC	CAWSISRTSGRPNEQFF
-	TRBV9	TRBD2	TRBJ2-1	TGTGCCAGCAGCGGCGGACCCGGGACTAGCAATGAGCAGTTCTTC	CASSGGPGTSNEQFF
-	TRBV14	TRBD1	TRBJ2-3	TGTGCCAGCAGCCAGAGTTCACAGGGGACGCAGTATTTT	CASSQSSQGTQYF
-	TRBV30	TRBD2	TRBJ2-7	TGTGCCTCTAAACACGGGGGGATCTACGAGCAGTACTTC	CASKHGGIYEQYF
-	TRBV7-2	-	TRBJ2-5	TGTGCCAGCAGCGAGCGAAACAGGTGGCAAGAGACCCAGTACTTC	CASSERNRWQETQYF
few	TRBV11-2	-	TRBJ1-4	TGTGCCAGCAGCTCGTATGGAGGGAATGAAAAACTGTTTTTT	CASSSYGGNEKLFF
-	TRBV28	-	TRBJ2-5	TGTGCCAGCAGCCCTCAGGGATTGGGGGAGACCCAGTACTTC	CASSPQGLGETQYF
-	TRBV19	-	TRBJ2-1	TGTGCCAGTAGTATAGGTCGGCCTTCCTCGGGGAATGAGCAGTTCTTC	CASSIGRPSSGNEQFF
-	TRBV9	TRBD1	TRBJ1-1	TGTGCCAGCAGCCGGACAGGCACTGAAGCTTTCTTT	CASSRTGTEAFF
-	TRBV7-6	-	TRBJ2-5	TGTGCCAGCAGCTTAGACAGGCAAGAGACCCAGTACTTC	CASSLDRQETQYF
-	TRBV7-9	-	TRBJ1-2	TGTGCCAGCAGCTTAGTCAGGCTTGGCTACACCTTC	CASSLVRLGYTF
few	TRBV11-2	TRBD1	TRBJ1-1	TGTGCCAGCAGCAGCTCGGACAGGGTCAACACTGAAGCTTTCTTT	CASSSSDRVNTEAFF
-	TRBV5-1	TRBD2	TRBJ2-3	TGCGCCAGCAGCCCGGGACTAGCTGTGGGGGATACGCAGTATTTT	CASSPGLAVGDTQYF
once	TRBV14	-	TRBJ2-7	TGTGCCAGCAGCCATCTGGGAGAAAGGCACGAGCAGTACTTC	CASSHLGERHEQYF
few	TRBV5-1	-	TRBJ2-7	TGCGCCAGCAGCCTCCCGGGAGAATGGGACGAGCAGTACTTC	CASSLPGEWDEQYF
-	TRBV5-1	-	TRBJ2-7	TGCGCCAGCAAAACCGATAGACAGGTTCGGGAGCAGTACTTC	CASKTDRQVREQYF
-	TRBV9	-	TRBJ1-2	TGTGCCAGCAGCGTAATTCTCGAAGGCAGGGGAGAAGATGGCTACACCTTC	CASSVILEGRGEDGYTF
once	TRBV11-2	-	TRBJ2-7	TGTGCCAGCAGCTTAGTGGAGGTTAGCGTCTCCTACGAGCAGTACTTC	CASSLVEVSVSYEQYF
-	TRBV5-1	TRBD1	TRBJ2-5	TGCGCCAGCAGCCCGAACCCCAGGGGGGAGACCCAGTACTTC	CASSPNPRGETQYF
few	TRBV6-6	TRBD1	TRBJ2-1	TGTGCCAGCACCAGGACAGGGTTGAGTGAGCAGTTCTTC	CASTRTGLSEQFF
-	TRBV24-1	-	TRBJ2-7	TGTGCCACCAGTGCCCCGGGTTCCTACGAGCAGTACTTC	CATSAPGSYEQYF
medium-sized	TRBV9	-	TRBJ2-3	TGTGCCAGCAGCGTAGGGGAGGGGGGAGGCACGGATACGCAGTATTTT	CASSVGEGGGTDTQYF
-	TRBV11-2	-	TRBJ2-2	TGTGCCAGCAGCTTAAACCGGGCCGGGGAGCTGTTTTTT	CASSLNRAGELFF
-	TRBV6-2/TRBV6-3	TRBD2	TRBJ2-1	TGTGCCAGCAGTTACACAATAGCGGGAGGGCCTCCCAATGAGCAGTTCTTC	CASSYTIAGGPPNEQFF
-	TRBV15	-	TRBJ1-4	TGTGCCACCAGCAGATATGCGGACATCGCAACTAATGAAAAACTGTTTTTT	CATSRYADIATNEKLFF
-	TRBV7-9	TRBD2	TRBJ2-1	TGTGCCAGCAGCTCCACCGTCTCGAAGCGGGAGAAGTCCTACAATGAGCAGTTCTTC	CASSSTVSKREKSYNEQFF
-	TRBV5-5	-	TRBJ2-7	TGTGCCAGCCGGACAGACTCCTACGAGCAGTACTTC	CASRTDSYEQYF
-	TRBV19	-	TRBJ1-5	TGTGCCAGTAGTCTTTGGGCCAATCAGCCCCAGCATTTT	CASSLWANQPQHF
-	TRBV30	-	TRBJ2-1	TGTGCCTCTTCTGACTTGTACGGAGGGGATGAGCAGTTCTTC	CASSDLYGGDEQFF
-	TRBV15	-	TRBJ2-7	TGTGCCACCAGAGGAGGGTCGGGAATTGGCTACGAGCAGTACTTC	CATRGGSGIGYEQYF
-	TRBV9	TRBD1	TRBJ1-6	TGTGCCAGCAGCGCGGGACAGGGTGATTCACCCCTCCACTTT	CASSAGQGDSPLHF
-	TRBV28	-	TRBJ2-1	TGTGCCAGCAGTCCAGCGTACCTCGGCAATGAGCAGTTCTTC	CASSPAYLGNEQFF
-	TRBV4-1	TRBD1	TRBJ2-5	TGCGCCAGCAGTCAAGACCCAGGGGGTGAGGAGACCCAGTACTTC	CASSQDPGGEETQYF
-	TRBV30	-	TRBJ1-6	TGTGCCTGGAGTGTAGGCAGCGGAGATTCACCCCTCCACTTT	CAWSVGSGDSPLHF
once	TRBV13	TRBD1	TRBJ2-3	TGTGCCAGCAGCTTAGGAAGAGGGGGCGCAGATACGCAGTATTTT	CASSLGRGGADTQYF
-	TRBV5-1	-	TRBJ2-3	TGCGCCAGCAGCTCCCCTGAGGCCACAGATACGCAGTATTTT	CASSSPEATDTQYF
-	TRBV19	-	TRBJ2-7	TGTGCCAGTAGTGTGGGACTCTTCTCCTACGAGCAGTACTTC	CASSVGLFSYEQYF
-	TRBV9	TRBD1	TRBJ1-2	TGTGCCAGCAGCGTACCGGGACAGGGGTTTGACTATGGCTACACCTTC	CASSVPGQGFDYGYTF
-	TRBV6-2/TRBV6-3	-	TRBJ1-5	TGTGCCAGCAGTTACGGAGGGTTCAATCAGCCCCAGCATTTT	CASSYGGFNQPQHF
few	TRBV14	TRBD2	TRBJ2-1	TGTGCCAGCAGCCAAGGGCGGGGGGATGAGCAGTTCTTC	CASSQGRGDEQFF
once	TRBV10-2	-	TRBJ2-2	TGCGCCAGCAGTGACAGGGCTAACACCGGGGAGCTGTTTTTT	CASSDRANTGELFF
-	TRBV4-1	-	TRBJ1-4	TGCGCCAGCAGCCACCAGGACCGGCGGTGGGGCGAAAAACTGTTTTTT	CASSHQDRRWGEKLFF
-	TRBV14	TRBD1	TRBJ2-3	TGTGCCAGCAGCCAAGAAAGTTTACCTGGACAGGGGCCCACAGATACGCAGTATTTT	CASSQESLPGQGPTDTQYF